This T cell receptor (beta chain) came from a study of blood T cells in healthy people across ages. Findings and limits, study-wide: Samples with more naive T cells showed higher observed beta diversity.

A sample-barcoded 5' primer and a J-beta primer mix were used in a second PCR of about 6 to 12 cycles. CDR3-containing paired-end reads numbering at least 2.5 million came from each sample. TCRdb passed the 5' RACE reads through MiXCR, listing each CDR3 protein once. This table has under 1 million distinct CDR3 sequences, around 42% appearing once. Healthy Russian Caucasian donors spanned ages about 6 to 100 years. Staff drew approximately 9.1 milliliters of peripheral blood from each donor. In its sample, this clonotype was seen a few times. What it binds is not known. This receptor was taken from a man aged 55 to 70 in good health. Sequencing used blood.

The CDR3 sequence is CASNYGLSLSTDTQYF. CDR3 coding DNA: TGTGCCAGCAATTATGGGCTGAGCTTATCCACAGATACGCAGTATTTT. The genes are TRBV6-5 and TRBJ2-3; D remains unclear. V was shortened by 7 bases and J by 2 bases, with 19 bases between the two germline ends. The CDR3 runs to 16 residues. Germline V lookup: CDR1 MNHEY, CDR2 SVGAGI.